The 8 T cell receptor beta chains below come from one sample, sequenced in a study of blood T cell repertoires in COVID-19. This table comes from immunoSEQ multiplex PCR, and its TCRdb copy is limited to in-frame clones, with some not included. The repertoire holds roughly 190,000 clones, with around 83% as singletons. Material: peripheral blood. These receptors were collected from a woman between 55 and 75 years old with acute or convalescent COVID-19.

This chain joins TRBV7-2 and TRBJ2-4; 12 nucleotides agree with TRBD2. Unmatched junction bases numbered 16, after V lost 5 bases and J lost 5 bases. The CDR3 consists of 19 residues. CDR1 SGHTA and CDR2 FQGNSA come from the germline V gene. CDR3 protein: CASSGRTSGTMVSENIQYF. For the CDR3, the DNA is TGTGCCAGCAGCGGCCGGACTAGCGGGACTATGGTATCCGAAAACATTCAGTACTTC.

J is TRBJ1-5 and V is TRBV19; 8 positions agree with TRBD1. Germline V gives CDR1 LNHDA, CDR2 SQIVND (reference sequence). V lost 3 bases and J lost 4; bases outside the gene matches: 5. CDR3 size: 15 residues. The CDR3 loop reads CASSIYGQGNQPQHF. The DNA of the CDR3 is TGTGCCAGTAGTATTTACGGACAGGGAAATCAGCCCCAGCATTTT.

This clone came up once. The chain is built from TRBV4-2 and TRBJ2-3; D gene ambiguous. V shed 4 bases and J shed 6 bases, with 14 bases lying between them. The germline CDR1 and CDR2 sequences are LGHNA and YNFKEQ. The CDR3 has 14 residues. DNA of the CDR3: TGTGCCAGCAGCCCCCTCCAGGTTATCGATACGCAGTATTTT. Encoded protein: CASSPLQVIDTQYF.

The J gene is TRBJ1-1, the V gene TRBV11-3; 10 nucleotides align to TRBD1. V shed 8 bases, J shed 2 bases, and the junction held 8 bases outside the gene matches. The CDR3 length is 15 residues. Germline values: CDR1 SGHNT, CDR2 YENEEA. The chain's CDR3 is CASAPGTGVNTEAFF. The CDR3 DNA is TGTGCCAGCGCACCCGGGACAGGGGTAAACACTGAAGCTTTCTTT.

V is TRBV5-1 and J is TRBJ1-6; the D gene is possibly TRBD1 (5 bases). The CDR3 sequence is 15 residues long. With 1 base removed from V and 7 bases from J, the gap between germline ends came to 12 bases. Germline V gives CDR1 SGHRS, CDR2 YFSETQ. This chain's CDR3 is CASSLQQGLNSPLHF. CDR3 DNA: TGCGCCAGCAGCTTGCAGCAGGGCCTAAATTCACCCCTCCACTTT. The entire variable domain, with the rest obtained from reference TRBV5-1 and TRBJ1-6, is as follows: KAGVTQTPRYLIKTRGQQVTLSCSPISGHRSVSWYQQTPGQGLQFLFEYFSETQRNKGNFPGRFSGRQFSNSRSEMNVSTLELGDSALYLCASSLQQGLNSPLHFGNGTRLTVT.

The chain uses TRBV18 and TRBJ1-2; tentative D call: TRBD1 (6 bases). Trimming cost V 3 bases and J 3 bases, with 8 bases left between them. Germline-derived CDR1 and CDR2 are KGHSH and LQKENI. The CDR3 consists of 13 residues. In nucleotides, the CDR3 is TGTGCCAGCTCACCTGGGGGCGACTATGGCTACACCTTC. Its protein is CASSPGGDYGYTF.

J is TRBJ2-2 and V is TRBV5-4; D is unclear. V was shortened by 3 bases and J by 0 bases, with 9 bases between the two germline ends. This CDR3 has 15 amino acids. Germline V gives CDR1 SGHNT, CDR2 YYREEE (reference sequence). CDR3 sequence reads: CASSSQTANTGELFF. CDR3 bases: TGTGCCAGCAGCTCGCAAACTGCGAACACCGGGGAGCTGTTTTTT.

CDR3 protein: CASSPGHLRNYGYTF. CDR3 nucleotides: TGTGCCAGCAGCCCGGGACACCTTCGTAACTATGGCTACACCTTC. This chain joins TRBV9 and TRBJ1-2; tentatively, D is TRBD1 (6 bases). CDR3 length: 15 amino acids. The germline V and J ends were trimmed by 4 bases and 1 base, with 14 bases remaining between them. Germline CDR1 is SGDLS and CDR2 is YYNGEE.